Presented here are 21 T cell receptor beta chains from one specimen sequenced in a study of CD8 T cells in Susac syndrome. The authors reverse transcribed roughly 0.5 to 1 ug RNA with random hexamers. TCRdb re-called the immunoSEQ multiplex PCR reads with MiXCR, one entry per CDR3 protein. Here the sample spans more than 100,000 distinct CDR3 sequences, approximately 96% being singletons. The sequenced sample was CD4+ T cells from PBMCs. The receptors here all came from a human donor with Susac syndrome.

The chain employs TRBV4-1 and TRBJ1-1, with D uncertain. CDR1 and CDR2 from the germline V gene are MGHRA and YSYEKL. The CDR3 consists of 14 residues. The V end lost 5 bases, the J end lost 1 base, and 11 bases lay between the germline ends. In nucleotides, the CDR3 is TGCGCCAGCAGCTCTGTTTCCTCGAACACTGAAGCTTTCTTT. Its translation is CASSSVSSNTEAFF.

CDR3 residues: CASSFRSGTEGYTF. The CDR3 region has the DNA TGTGCCAGCAGTTTCCGCTCAGGGACTGAAGGCTACACCTTC. This rearrangement joins TRBV12-3 or TRBV12-4 to TRBJ1-2; TRBD1 is a possible D gene (5 bases). Trimming removed 3 bases from V and 8 bases from J, with 16 bases in between. The CDR3 consists of 14 residues.

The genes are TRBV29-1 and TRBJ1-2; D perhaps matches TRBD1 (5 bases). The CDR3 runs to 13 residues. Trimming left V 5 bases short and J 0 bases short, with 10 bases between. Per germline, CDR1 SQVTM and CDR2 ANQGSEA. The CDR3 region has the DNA TGCAGCGTTCGGCAGGGTGCTAACTATGGCTACACCTTC. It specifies CSVRQGANYGYTF.

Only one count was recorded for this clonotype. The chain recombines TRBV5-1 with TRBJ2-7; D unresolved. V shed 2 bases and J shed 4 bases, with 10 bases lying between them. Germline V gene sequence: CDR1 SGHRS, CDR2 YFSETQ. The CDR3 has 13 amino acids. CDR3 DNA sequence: TGCGCCAGCAGCTTAACAGACCCTTACGAGCAGTACTTC. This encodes CASSLTDPYEQYF.

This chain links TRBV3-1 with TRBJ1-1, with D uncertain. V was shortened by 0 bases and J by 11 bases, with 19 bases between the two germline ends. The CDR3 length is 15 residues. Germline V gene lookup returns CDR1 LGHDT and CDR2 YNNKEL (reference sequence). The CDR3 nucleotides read TGTGCCAGCAGCCAAGATAGAATACGGAAGGGAAATGCTTTCTTT. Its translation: CASSQDRIRKGNAFF.

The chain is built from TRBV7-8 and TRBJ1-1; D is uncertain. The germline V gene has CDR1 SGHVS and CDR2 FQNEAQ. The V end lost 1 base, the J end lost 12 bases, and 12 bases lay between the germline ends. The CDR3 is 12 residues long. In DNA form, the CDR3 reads TGTGCCAGCAGCTTAGGATGGGCACGGACTTTCTTT. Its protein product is CASSLGWARTFF.

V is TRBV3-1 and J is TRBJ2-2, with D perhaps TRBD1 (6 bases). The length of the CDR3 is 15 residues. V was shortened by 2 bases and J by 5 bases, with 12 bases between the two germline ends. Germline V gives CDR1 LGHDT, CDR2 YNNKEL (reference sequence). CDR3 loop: CASSQLGALTGELFF. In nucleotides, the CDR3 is TGTGCCAGCAGCCAACTGGGGGCATTAACCGGGGAGCTGTTTTTT.

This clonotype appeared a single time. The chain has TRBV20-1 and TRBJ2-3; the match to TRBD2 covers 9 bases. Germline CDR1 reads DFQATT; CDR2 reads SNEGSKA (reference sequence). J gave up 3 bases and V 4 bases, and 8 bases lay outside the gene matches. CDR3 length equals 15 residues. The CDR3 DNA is TGCAGTGCTATTGGTACTAGCGGGCTGACAGATACGCAGTATTTT. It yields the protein CSAIGTSGLTDTQYF.

The DNA for the CDR3 is TGTGCCACCATGACTAGCGGGAGCTCAGATACGCAGTATTTT. It specifies CATMTSGSSDTQYF. J is TRBJ2-3 and V is TRBV24-1, with TRBD2 matching over 12 bases. CDR1 and CDR2 (germline): KGHDR, SFDVKD. The CDR3 extends over 14 amino acids. The trim removed 8 bases at V and 4 bases at J, leaving 3 bases unmatched.

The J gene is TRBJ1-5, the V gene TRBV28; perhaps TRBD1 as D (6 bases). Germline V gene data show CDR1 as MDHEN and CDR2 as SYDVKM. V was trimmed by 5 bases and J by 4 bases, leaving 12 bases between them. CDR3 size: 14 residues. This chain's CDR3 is CASSEQGSNQPQHF. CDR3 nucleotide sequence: TGTGCCAGCAGTGAGCAGGGGAGTAATCAGCCCCAGCATTTT.

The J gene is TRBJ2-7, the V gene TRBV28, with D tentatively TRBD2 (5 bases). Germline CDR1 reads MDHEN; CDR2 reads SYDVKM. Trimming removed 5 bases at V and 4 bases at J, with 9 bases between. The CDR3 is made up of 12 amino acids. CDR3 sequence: CASSIGSYEQYF. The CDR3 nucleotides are TGTGCCAGCAGTATAGGGAGTTACGAGCAGTACTTC.

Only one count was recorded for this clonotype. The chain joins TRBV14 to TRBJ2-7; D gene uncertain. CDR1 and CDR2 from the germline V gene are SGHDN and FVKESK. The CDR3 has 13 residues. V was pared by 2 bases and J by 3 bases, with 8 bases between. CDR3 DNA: TGTGCCAGCAGCCAAAGACTCGACTACGAGCAGTACTTC. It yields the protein CASSQRLDYEQYF.

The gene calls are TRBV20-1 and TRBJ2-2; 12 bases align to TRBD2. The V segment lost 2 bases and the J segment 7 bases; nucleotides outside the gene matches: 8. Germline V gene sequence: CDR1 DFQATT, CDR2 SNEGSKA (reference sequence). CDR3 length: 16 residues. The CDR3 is CSARLTSGRSNGELFF. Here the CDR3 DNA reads TGCAGTGCTAGATTGACTAGCGGGAGAAGTAACGGGGAGCTGTTTTTT.

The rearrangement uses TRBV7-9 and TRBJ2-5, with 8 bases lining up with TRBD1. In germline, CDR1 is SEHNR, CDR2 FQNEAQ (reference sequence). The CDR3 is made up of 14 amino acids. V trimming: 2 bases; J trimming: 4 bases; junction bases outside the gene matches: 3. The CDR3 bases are TGTGCCAGCAGCTTAAACACAGGGGGAGAGACCCAGTACTTC. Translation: CASSLNTGGETQYF.

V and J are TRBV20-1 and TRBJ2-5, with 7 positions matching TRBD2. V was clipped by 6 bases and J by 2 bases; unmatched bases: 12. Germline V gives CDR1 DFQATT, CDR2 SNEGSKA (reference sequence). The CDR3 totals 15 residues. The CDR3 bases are TGCAGTGCCCCGGGAGGATCGGATGCACAAGAGACCCAGTACTTC. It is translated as CSAPGGSDAQETQYF.

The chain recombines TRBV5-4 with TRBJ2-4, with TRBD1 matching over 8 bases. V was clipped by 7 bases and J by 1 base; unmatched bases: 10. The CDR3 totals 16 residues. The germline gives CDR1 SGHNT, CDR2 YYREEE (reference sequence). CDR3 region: CASSAGGQSAKNIQYF. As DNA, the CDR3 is TGTGCCAGCTCTGCAGGGGGCCAGTCCGCCAAAAACATTCAGTACTTC. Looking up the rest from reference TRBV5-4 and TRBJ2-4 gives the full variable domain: ETGVTQSPTHLIKTRGQQVTLRCSSQSGHNTVSWYQQALGQGPQFIFQYYREEENGRGNFPPRFSGLQFPNYSSELNVNALELDDSALYLCASSAGGQSAKNIQYFGAGTRLSVL.

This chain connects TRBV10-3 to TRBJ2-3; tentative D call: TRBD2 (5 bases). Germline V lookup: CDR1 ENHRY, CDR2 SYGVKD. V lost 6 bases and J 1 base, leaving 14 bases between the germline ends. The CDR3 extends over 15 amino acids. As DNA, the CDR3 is TGTGCCATCAGCCAAACTCAGGAGGGCACAGATACGCAGTATTTT. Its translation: CAISQTQEGTDTQYF.

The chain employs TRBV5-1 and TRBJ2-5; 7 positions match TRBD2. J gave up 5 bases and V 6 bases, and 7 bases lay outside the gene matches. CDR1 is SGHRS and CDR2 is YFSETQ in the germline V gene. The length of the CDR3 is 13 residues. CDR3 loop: CASTGGSGETQYF. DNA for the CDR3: TGCGCCAGCACCGGCGGGAGTGGGGAGACCCAGTACTTC.

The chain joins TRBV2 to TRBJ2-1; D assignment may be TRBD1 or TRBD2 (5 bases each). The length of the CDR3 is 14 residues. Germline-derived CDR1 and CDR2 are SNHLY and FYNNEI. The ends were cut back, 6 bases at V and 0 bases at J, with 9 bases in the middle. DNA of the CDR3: TGTGCCAGCAGGGCAGGGAGCTCCTACAATGAGCAGTTCTTC. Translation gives CASRAGSSYNEQFF. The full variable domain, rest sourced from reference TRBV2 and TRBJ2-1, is EPEVTQTPSHQVTQMGQEVILRCVPISNHLYFYWYRQILGQKVEFLVSFYNNEISEKSEIFDDQFSVERPDGSNFTLKIRSTKLEDSAMYFCASRAGSSYNEQFFGPGTRLTVL.

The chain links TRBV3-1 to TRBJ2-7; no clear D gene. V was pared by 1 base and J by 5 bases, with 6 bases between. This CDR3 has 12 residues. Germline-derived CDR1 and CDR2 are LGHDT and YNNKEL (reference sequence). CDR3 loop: CASSQVRDEQYF. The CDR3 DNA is TGTGCCAGCAGCCAAGTTCGTGACGAGCAGTACTTC.

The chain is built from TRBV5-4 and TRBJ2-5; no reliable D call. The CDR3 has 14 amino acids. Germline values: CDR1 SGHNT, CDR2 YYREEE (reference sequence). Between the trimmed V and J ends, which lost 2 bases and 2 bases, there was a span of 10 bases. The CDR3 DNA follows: TGTGCCAGCAGCTTCGGTCAAGGGCAAGAGACCCAGTACTTC. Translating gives CASSFGQGQETQYF. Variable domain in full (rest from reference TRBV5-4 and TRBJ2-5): ETGVTQSPTHLIKTRGQQVTLRCSSQSGHNTVSWYQQALGQGPQFIFQYYREEENGRGNFPPRFSGLQFPNYSSELNVNALELDDSALYLCASSFGQGQETQYFGPGTRLLVL.